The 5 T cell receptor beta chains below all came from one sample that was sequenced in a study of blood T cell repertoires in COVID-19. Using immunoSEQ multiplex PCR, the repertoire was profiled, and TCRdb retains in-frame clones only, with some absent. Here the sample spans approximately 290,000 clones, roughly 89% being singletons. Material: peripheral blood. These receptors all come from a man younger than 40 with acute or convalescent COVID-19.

The CDR3 is CASSLSGGAPDNEQFF. The CDR3 DNA reads as TGTGCCAGCAGCTTATCCGGGGGGGCCCCGGACAATGAGCAGTTCTTC. The rearrangement uses TRBV13 and TRBJ2-1; 8 positions match TRBD2. V shed 2 bases, J shed 5 bases, and the junction held 8 bases outside the gene matches. This CDR3 has 16 amino acids. CDR1 is PRHDT, CDR2 FYEKMQ, per germline (reference sequence). Together with reference TRBV13 and TRBJ2-1, the CDR3 gives the full variable domain: AAGVIQSPRHLIKEKRETATLKCYPIPRHDTVYWYQQGPGQDPQFLISFYEKMQSDKGSIPDRFSAQQFSDYHSELNMSSLELGDSALYFCASSLSGGAPDNEQFFGPGTRLTVL.

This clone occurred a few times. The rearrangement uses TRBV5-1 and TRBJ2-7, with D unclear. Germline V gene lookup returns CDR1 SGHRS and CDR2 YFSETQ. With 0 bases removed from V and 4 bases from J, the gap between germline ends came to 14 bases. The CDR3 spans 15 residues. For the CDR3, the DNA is TGCGCCAGCAGCTTGGACAGCCTCCTATTTTACGAGCAGTACTTC. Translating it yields CASSLDSLLFYEQYF.

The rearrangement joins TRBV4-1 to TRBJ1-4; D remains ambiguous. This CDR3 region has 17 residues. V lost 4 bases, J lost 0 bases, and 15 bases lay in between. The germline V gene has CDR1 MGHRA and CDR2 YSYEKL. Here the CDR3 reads CASSRQYTVATNEKLFF. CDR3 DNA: TGCGCCAGCAGCCGCCAATATACGGTTGCAACTAATGAAAAACTGTTTTTT.

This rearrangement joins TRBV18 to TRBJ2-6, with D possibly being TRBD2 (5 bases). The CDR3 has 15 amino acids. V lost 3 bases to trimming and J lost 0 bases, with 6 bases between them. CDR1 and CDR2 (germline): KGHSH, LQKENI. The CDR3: CASSPGGSGANVLTF. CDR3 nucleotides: TGTGCCAGCTCACCTGGAGGCTCTGGGGCCAACGTCCTGACTTTC.

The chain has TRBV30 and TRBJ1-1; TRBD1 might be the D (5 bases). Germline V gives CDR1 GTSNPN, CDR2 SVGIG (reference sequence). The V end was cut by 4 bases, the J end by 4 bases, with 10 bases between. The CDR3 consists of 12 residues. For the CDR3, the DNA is TGTGCCTGGATAAGGGGAAGCACTGAAGCTTTCTTT. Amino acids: CAWIRGSTEAFF.